This TCR beta chain was identified during a study of blood T cells in healthy people across ages. Germline loops: CDR1 SEHNR, CDR2 FQNEAQ (reference sequence). This CDR3 is built from 13 residues. The authors ran a second PCR of roughly 6 to 12 cycles using a sample-barcoded 5' primer and a J-beta primer mix. Each CDR3 protein is one row after TCRdb ran MiXCR on the 5' RACE reads. The sample lists 700,000 to 950,000 distinct CDR3 sequences, roughly 44% seen once, with more than 20% in the top ten. Details on this clonotype: A single base separates this from a much larger clone, so it may be a read error.

Sequenced input: blood. The sequence came from a woman aged 60 to 75 in good health. The V and J genes are TRBV7-9 and TRBJ1-2, with no clear D. This CDR3 is CASSGSYNYGYIF. CDR3 DNA: TGTGCCAGCAGTGGGTCTTATAACTATGGCTACATCTTC. Full variable domain (rest looked up from reference TRBV7-9 and TRBJ1-2): DTGVSQNPRHKITKRGQNVTFRCDPISEHNRLYWYRQTLGQGPEFLTYFQNEAQLEKSRLLSDRFSAERPKGSFSTLEIQRTEQGDSAMYLCASSGSYNYGYIFGSGTRLTVV.